This TCR beta chain was captured by sequencing in a study of blood T cell repertoires in COVID-19. Study details: PBMCs, B-cell-depleted T cells, or T cells provided the cDNA or gDNA that made up the material.

This clone is a singleton in its sample. Generated by immunoSEQ multiplex PCR, the TCRdb table keeps only in-frame clones and is missing some. The sample includes some 270,000 clones, about 85% of them seen just once. Trimming left V 4 bases short and J 4 bases short, with 12 bases between. Germline CDR1 and CDR2: SGHKS and YYEKEE (reference sequence). The CDR3 consists of 14 residues. The TCR comes from a woman in her forties or fifties who had been exposed to COVID-19. This chain uses TRBV5-5 with TRBJ2-1, with a tentative D call TRBD2 (6 bases). The sequenced material came from PBMCs or T cells enriched from blood (not recorded which). The DNA for the CDR3 is TGTGCCAGCAGCCCCCGGGGACTTTACAATGAGCAGTTCTTC. Its protein product is CASSPRGLYNEQFF.